Included here is one TCR beta chain sequence, with context. The antigen is undetermined. This record comes from a study of cytomegalovirus exposure and HLA in healthy donors. Study details: Tens of millions of unique TCR sequences came from HLA-typed donors in an early release.

The PCR made use of 60 Vbeta and 13 Jbeta primers. The protocol was immunoSEQ multiplex PCR, while the TCRdb copy is restricted to in-frame clones and leaves out a portion. The table has roughly 240,000 clones, more than 75% seen once; the top ten hold 0.24%. CDR1 is SGHRS and CDR2 is YFSETQ in the germline V gene. This CDR3 spans 20 amino acids. V shed 3 bases and J 0 bases; nucleotides not matched to a gene: 13. Regarding the study as a whole: V- and J-gene trimming of TCR beta was linked (in a later analysis) to a missense DCLRE1C variant. The productive fraction for most TCR beta V segments was about 87% or about 30% in an earlier analysis.

Donors likely had unrecorded immune exposures despite being nominally healthy when sampled. The sequence was obtained from a girl aged 2 to 9 in good health and CMV-seronegative. Sequencing input: PBMCs. This chain joins TRBV5-1 and TRBJ2-6, with TRBD2 identical over 9 bases. This chain's CDR3 is CASSSQVAGVRDSGANVLTF. The DNA of the CDR3 is TGCGCCAGCAGCTCACAAGTAGCGGGGGTTCGGGACTCTGGGGCCAACGTCCTGACTTTC. Full variable domain (outside the CDR3, taken from reference TRBV5-1 and TRBJ2-6): KAGVTQTPRYLIKTRGQQVTLSCSPISGHRSVSWYQQTPGQGLQFLFEYFSETQRNKGNFPGRFSGRQFSNSRSEMNVSTLELGDSALYLCASSSQVAGVRDSGANVLTFGAGSRLTVL.